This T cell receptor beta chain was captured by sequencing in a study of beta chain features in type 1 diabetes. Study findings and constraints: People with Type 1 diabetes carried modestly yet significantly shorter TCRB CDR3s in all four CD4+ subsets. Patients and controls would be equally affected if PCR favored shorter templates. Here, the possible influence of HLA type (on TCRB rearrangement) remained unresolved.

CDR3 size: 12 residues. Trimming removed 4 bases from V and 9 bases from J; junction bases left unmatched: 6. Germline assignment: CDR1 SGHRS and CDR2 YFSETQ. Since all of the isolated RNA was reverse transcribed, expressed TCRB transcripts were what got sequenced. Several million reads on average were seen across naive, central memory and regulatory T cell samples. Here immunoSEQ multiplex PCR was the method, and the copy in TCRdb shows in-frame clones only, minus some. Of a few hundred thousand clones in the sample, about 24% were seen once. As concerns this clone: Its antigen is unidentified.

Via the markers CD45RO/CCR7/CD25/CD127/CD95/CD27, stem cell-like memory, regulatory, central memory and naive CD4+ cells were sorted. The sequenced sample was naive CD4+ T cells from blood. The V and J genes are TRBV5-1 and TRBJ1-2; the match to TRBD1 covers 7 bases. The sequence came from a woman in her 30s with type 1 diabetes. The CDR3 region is CASSGQGQSYTF. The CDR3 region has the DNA TGCGCCAGCAGCGGGCAGGGACAGAGCTACACCTTC.